This TCR beta chain came from a study of cytomegalovirus exposure and HLA in healthy donors listed by TCRdb under 2017. As for the study more broadly: In an earlier analysis of 450 to 750 of the donors, approximately 260 Gb of sequence data and some 100 million unique TCR beta sequences from 180 million or so T cells were reported. To predict cytomegalovirus infection status, the study brought together high-throughput TCR immunosequencing, statistical association of individual TCRs with disease status, and machine learning. All discovery cohort repertoires had been generated on a single sequencing platform. To decide whether each TCR beta V gene segment behaved as functional or pseudogenic, an earlier analysis of some 600 of the donors relied on high-throughput TCR beta sequencing. Typing coverage varied by locus: about 620-630 donors for A, B, C, DRB1 and DQB1; more than 500 for DQA1; 606 for DPA1; around 490 for DPB1. The genetic ancestry cluster associated with self-reported Caucasian donors included 81% of the roughly 400 genotyped donors. A later analysis re-examined previously published TCR beta repertoires from more than 650 donors and added high-resolution HLA genotyping to investigate patterns of TCR occurrence. About 310 gigabases of sequencing data and some 85 million unique TCR sequences were included in an early release covering under 650 HLA-typed donors. On average, roughly 250,000 unique TCR beta nucleotide sequences were sequenced per donor among some 420 genotyped donors of the cohort, with about 19% of those sequences being non-productive. The study used immunosequencing to profile the T cell repertoires of 600 to 850 subjects and linked those repertoires to cytomegalovirus serostatus. In a later genetic analysis, genome-wide SNP genotypes for about 65% of the 666 donors were used, and that subset was treated as a discovery cohort. HLA typing covered class I and class II loci at four-digit resolution. Rather than using new phenotypic data, the later analysis identified candidate immune exposures from TCR beta sequences and from how often those sequences occurred across donors. Besides the first cohort of around 700 subjects, a separate validation cohort made up of over 100 different subjects was used. The aim of the study was to test whether cataloging public T cell receptors could identify signatures of past pathogen exposure. A handful of DR-DQ haplotypes were handled as single units for association and clustering because linkage in the cohort was strong. Donor age, sex, ethnicity and CMV serostatus were compiled alongside the repertoire data.

What the research found in general, with its limitations: Specific HLA alleles were associated with 16,951 TCR beta sequences at a false discovery rate of 0.05 in a later analysis. Some IMGT-functional V segments, including TRBV6-2 and TRBV6-3, could not be distinguished by the 87-base-pair reads and were therefore excluded. An association between a missense DCLRE1C variant and V-gene and J-gene trimming of TCR beta chains was found in a later genetic analysis and replicated in an independent cohort. In a later analysis, several top co-occurrence clusters were reported to appear linked to parvovirus B19, influenza, CMV and Epstein-Barr virus. Cytomegalovirus status was reported to be diagnosed by the classifier with high specificity and sensitivity in both the original and validation cohorts. Because HLA typing was missing for some donors at each locus, association tests included only the typed subset. Presence/absence analyses assumed roughly uniform sequencing depth across donors, an assumption that may not hold. Compared with equally common non-associated chains, HLA-associated TCR beta chains in a later analysis were more clonally expanded and had lower generation probabilities. An earlier analysis of some 560 of the donors showed that most TCR beta V segments appeared in productive rearrangements either about 87% or about 30% of the time, which broadly matched IMGT annotations. The only immune exposure information available for the cohort was CMV serostatus. When HLA alleles, especially DR and DQ, strongly co-occurred, attributing TCR associations to individual alleles was difficult. The earlier analysis of 587 of the donors excluded seventeen rarely observed V segments, including chromosome 9 orphons, because counts were too low. In vitro tests confirmed that a few of the cytomegalovirus-associated TCR beta chains recognize cytomegalovirus antigens. The authors suggested that the approach could potentially be generalized to other disease states and immunological phenotypes. A group of highly shared sequence variants was considered likely to be a technical artifact of the sequencing pipeline. Correlated functional status among segregating V segments might reflect linkage disequilibrium, but an unknown experimental factor could not be ruled out. According to a later analysis, most CMV-associated TCR beta chains appeared to be HLA-restricted, and the HLA associations seemed to be driven largely by CMV exposure. In a later analysis, the rate of TCR association differed among HLA loci, with DRB1 alleles having the most associated TCRs and HLA-C alleles having the fewest. This cohort had only TCR beta chains sequenced, and the lack of alpha or paired-chain data limited which features could be detected. Most TCR sequences were observed very rarely across donors, whereas some public TCRs were present in many individuals. A further reported finding was that TCR beta sequences accurately predicted the HLA-A and HLA-B alleles for most subjects in the first cohort. In a later genetic analysis, fewer N-insertions in productive TCRs were reported among donors in an Asian-associated ancestry cluster than the roughly 700-donor mean. The study listed 150 to 200 TCR beta chains as associated with cytomegalovirus.

The CDR3 measures 14 amino acids from cysteine to phenylalanine. Only the CDR3 part of the read is kept: 42 bases, read in frame from the first base. CDR1 and CDR2 are drawn from the germline V gene: SGHTA, FQGNSA. V and J are truncated by 5 bases and 2 bases respectively, leaving an intervening sequence of 11 bases. Comments on this clone: Its antigen is not yet known. No much larger clonotype is one base removed from it; base qualities were not supplied.

Libraries came from the immunoSEQ multiplex PCR assay. A mixture of 60 forward primers for TCR Vbeta segments and 13 reverse primers for TCR Jbeta segments was used in the multiplex PCR. The CDR3 region of rearranged TCR beta genes was amplified from genomic DNA with a multiplex PCR assay. The Illumina HiSeq System was used to sequence the amplified TCR beta libraries as 87-base-pair reads. The authors' analysis ran thus. A later analysis counted 65 million to 90 million unique TCR beta chains across the 666 repertoires, and approximately 11 million of these chains were shared by at least two donors. A nearest-neighbor algorithm error-corrected the raw reads and collapsed the reads into unique sequences, merging closely related sequences to remove PCR and sequencing errors. To assign V, D and J gene segments, CDR3 sequences were aligned to IMGT reference sequences. For a sequence to be retained, a match of at least six nucleotides to both a V gene segment and a J gene segment was required. Rearrangements were classified as productive when the CDR3 lacked stop codons and remained in frame with V and J, and all other rearrangements were classified as non-productive. Following IMGT convention, CDR3 was defined as the stretch from the second conserved V-encoded cysteine to the conserved J-encoded phenylalanine. The earlier analysis of approximately 590 of the donors excluded any sequence lacking an unambiguous match to a single V gene segment. In an earlier analysis of 450 to 700 of the donors, V segments were called functional above 56.7% productive rearrangements and were called segregating when the between-donor standard deviation exceeded 5%. A statistical classification framework was built to diagnose cytomegalovirus status from the catalog of TCR beta chain sequences. In a later analysis, V and J genes were assigned by comparing TCR nucleotide sequences against IMGT/GENE-DB human TR gene sequences. The TCRdist pipeline was used in a later analysis to assign CDR3 sequences and most-parsimonious VDJ recombination scenarios. In a later analysis, each TCR beta chain was defined by its CDR3 amino acid sequence together with its V-gene family, and reads without a unique V-gene family were excluded. As a way to deal with suspected cross-contamination and a sequencing artifact, a later analysis dropped nearly 600 nucleotide sequences that were highly shared and had low generation probability. In a later analysis, a clonal expansion index for each public chain was calculated from normalized within-repertoire ranks of inferred template counts. A later analysis computed generation probabilities with a VDJ recombination model fitted to out-of-frame rearrangements, and checked the results against IGoR. Hypergeometric tests were used in a later analysis to score TCR-TCR, TCR-HLA and TCR-CMV co-occurrence, with a repertoire-size bias correction applied to the TCR pairs. In a later analysis, false discovery rates were estimated by permuting HLA or CMV assignments 20 times. In a later analysis, co-occurring TCRs were grouped using DBSCAN, and TCRdist sequence similarity was added for clustering within HLA-allele-positive subsets. Repertoires with fewer than 30,000 or more than 120,000 public chains were left out of co-occurrence clustering, as were five repertoires with anomalous nucleotide sharing. Here the immuneACCESS table is served through TCRdb, limited to in-frame sequences with V and J called. Missing clones are a known gap in these copies; in checked studies unresolved V genes cover under half, and the rest lacks a known reason. The V and J calls and clone size are taken from that table; D and trimming were inferred from the DNA. For this sample there are around 130,000 clones; around 70% appear just once. Approximately 2.6% of the sample is taken by the ten largest.

The cohort was made up of approximately 700 healthy bone marrow donors. At the time of sampling, every cohort member was nominally healthy, though immune exposures that went unrecorded were likely present. Of the 670 or so cohort members, approximately 300 had positive CMV serostatus and 350 to 450 had negative CMV serostatus, and CMV serostatus was not recorded for the donor. Each donor provided a peripheral blood sample, and peripheral blood mononuclear cells were used for TCR beta sequencing. The Qiagen DNeasy Blood Extraction Kit was used to extract genomic DNA from the blood cell samples. The chain links TRBV7-2 with TRBJ2-3; 5 matching bases give a weak D call of TRBD2. The source of this sequence is a human donor in good health. The source material was PBMCs. The CDR3 region: CASSPTTYTDTQYF. The sequenced DNA is TGTGCCAGCAGCCCGACTACCTACACAGATACGCAGTATTTT.